This T cell receptor beta chain is drawn from a study of Ad26.COV2.S vaccination and SARS-CoV-2 variants (dated by TCRdb to 2020 to 2023). Regarding the study in general: Sequencing of the TCRbeta repertoire served to evaluate the specificity and breadth of SARS-CoV-2-reactive T cell receptors following Ad26.COV2.S vaccination. A total of approximately 30 samples were included in the TCR-sequenced set, comprising around 20 Ad26.COV2.S vaccine recipients, 5 placebo recipients and 8 SARS-CoV-2 convalescent individuals.

Study-level results and caveats: Higher spike-specific TCR breadth was observed in Ad26.COV2.S recipients than in placebo recipients (P = 0.0014). Substantial breadth of spike-specific CD8+ and CD4+ T cell responses was reported after vaccination. According to the authors, total T cell responses may have been underestimated by the TCR breadth and depth analyses. Vaccine and placebo recipients had similar non-spike TCR breadth, a finding consistent with the vaccine containing only spike.

The immunoSEQ Assay was the method used to sequence TCRbeta CDR3 regions. After extraction, genomic DNA underwent amplification by bias-controlled multiplex PCR, followed by high-throughput sequencing. Per the source publication's procedure: To quantify the absolute abundance of every unique TCRbeta CDR3 region, sequences were collapsed and filtered. Usable DNA was measured by amplifying reference genes present in all nucleated cells, and TCRbeta template counts were normalized to that usable DNA to estimate T cell fraction. Repertoire TCRs were annotated as SARS-CoV-2-specific by exact matching of V gene, CDR3 amino acid sequence and J gene to a known reactive TCR set. The reference SARS-CoV-2 TCR set was derived from MIRA and filtered for enrichment in COVID-19-positive ImmuneCODE repertoires, a step that removed public or cross-reactive TCRs. Drawing on the MIRA antigens, annotated TCRs were analysed further at the level of specific ORF or position within ORF. Breadth was defined as the number of annotated unique rearrangements divided by the total number of unique productive rearrangements, and depth was defined as the summed frequency of the annotated unique rearrangements. TCR breadth was compared between groups using two-sided Wilcoxon rank-sum tests. The source is immuneACCESS, and TCRdb retained only in-frame sequences with V and J called. Part of the clones is not carried over; for the studies checked, unresolved V genes explain less than half of this, and the remainder is unexplained. For V, J and clone size, that table is used; D and trimming come from the DNA. The sample records 300,000 to 450,000 clones, about 91% of which are singletons. 3% to 4% of the sample rests with the top ten.

On this clone itself: Its binding antigen is unknown. Base qualities were left out, and no much larger clone turns up one base away.

The meaning of the sample's time point label: individuals recovered from natural SARS-CoV-2 infection. This TCR was recovered from a human donor who had recovered from COVID-19. The sequenced sample was peripheral blood, obtained after recovery from COVID-19.

In nucleotide form, the sequence is TGTGCCAGTAGTATAGGACTGGCCACGGGGAATGAGCAGTTCTTC. This yields the protein CASSIGLATGNEQFF. The receptor chain draws on TRBV19 and TRBJ2-1; possibly the D gene is TRBD2, per 5 matching bases. Including the terminal cysteine and phenylalanine, the CDR3 comprises 15 residues. CDR3 DNA is the only sequence kept; it has 45 bases, read in frame from the first base. V is reduced by 1 base and J by 7 bases, leaving a spacing of 14 bases between them. CDR1 LNHDA and CDR2 SQIVND are derived from the germline V gene (reference sequence).